These 28 T cell receptor beta chains were sequenced from one sample in a study of memory CD4+ T cells and cytomegalovirus serostatus. Single viable CD3+CD4+CD8-CD45RO+ cells were sorted as the memory CD4+ T cells. Produced via immunoSEQ multiplex PCR; TCRdb's table is partial and in-frame only. The table lists 45,000 to 50,000 clones, over 70% of them singletons. The sequenced sample consisted of memory CD4+ T cells from blood. Every receptor here comes from an adult in good health and CMV-seronegative.

This chain connects TRBV7-6 to TRBJ1-3; TRBD1 matches 7 bases. The germline V gene encodes CDR1 SGHVS and CDR2 FNYEAQ. CDR3 size: 18 residues. V gave up 1 base and J gave up 0 bases; unmatched junction bases: 9. The CDR3 nucleotides read TGTGCCAGCAGCTTAGGAGGGGGACAGTTTAACTCTGGAAACACCATATATTTT. Translated: CASSLGGGQFNSGNTIYF.

CDR3 sequence: CSVEDRLKETQYF. The CDR3 DNA reads as TGCAGCGTTGAAGACAGGCTTAAAGAGACCCAGTACTTC. The chain couples TRBV29-1 to TRBJ2-5, with D hard to call. CDR1 is SQVTM and CDR2 is ANQGSEA in the germline V gene. V lost 0 bases and J lost 3, with 8 bases in between. The CDR3 is made up of 13 amino acids.

In DNA form, the CDR3 reads TGCGCCAGCAGTGACGAGGGGGGGGTTGTCGATGAGCAGTTCTTC. It yields the protein CASSDEGGVVDEQFF. The genes are TRBV10-1 and TRBJ2-1; the D gene is possibly TRBD2 (7 bases). The V gene's germline CDR1 is WNHNN and CDR2 SYGVQD (reference sequence). This CDR3 spans 15 amino acids. The V gene lost 3 bases and the J gene lost 8 bases, with 17 bases spanning the gap.

This chain links TRBV5-1 with TRBJ1-3; no reliable D call. V was cut by 4 bases and J by 0 bases, with 11 bases left in between. CDR1 and CDR2 from the germline V gene are SGHRS and YFSETQ. CDR3 length equals 15 residues. The CDR3 loop reads CASSRQADSGNTIYF. For the CDR3, the DNA is TGCGCCAGCAGCCGTCAGGCAGACTCTGGAAACACCATATATTTT.

V and J are TRBV29-1 and TRBJ2-7; D is ambiguous. Germline CDR1 is SQVTM and CDR2 is ANQGSEA. This CDR3 comprises 12 residues. Trimming shortened V by 7 bases and J by 2 bases, and 12 bases separated the two germline ends. CDR3 coding DNA: TGCAGCGCCCTAGTGCCCCCCTACGAGCAGTACTTC. Its translation: CSALVPPYEQYF.

The chain carries TRBV6-6 and TRBJ2-7, with 7 positions matching TRBD2. This CDR3 comprises 16 residues. With 6 bases clipped from V and 4 bases from J, the junction kept 15 bases outside the gene matches. Germline V gene data show CDR1 as MNHNY and CDR2 as SVGAGI (reference sequence). This CDR3 reads CASSRPRASGVYEQYF. The CDR3 DNA sequence: TGTGCCAGCAGCCGACCGCGGGCAAGCGGGGTTTACGAGCAGTACTTC.

The V gene is TRBV20-1, the J gene TRBJ2-3; no firm D call. CDR1 and CDR2 from the germline V gene are DFQATT and SNEGSKA (reference sequence). Deletions cut 5 bases from V and 8 bases from J, with 11 bases between. The length of the CDR3 is 11 residues. The CDR3 is CSAPWDVTQYF. CDR3 nucleotides: TGCAGTGCTCCTTGGGATGTTACGCAGTATTTT.

The chain uses TRBV29-1 and TRBJ1-5; no firm D call. The germline gives CDR1 SQVTM, CDR2 ANQGSEA. The CDR3 has 13 residues. Trimming left V 2 bases short and J 7 bases short, with 12 bases between. The CDR3 spells CSVEQVGSQPQHF. The CDR3 nucleotides are TGCAGCGTTGAACAGGTGGGGAGCCAGCCCCAGCATTTT.

A few counts support this clone. This chain joins TRBV7-6 and TRBJ1-1; 9 bases map to TRBD1. Germline V gene lookup returns CDR1 SGHVS and CDR2 FNYEAQ. The CDR3 is made up of 14 amino acids. The V and J ends lost 3 bases and 1 base, in that order; junction bases with no gene match: 0. This CDR3 is CASSLGQGNTEAFF. The CDR3 DNA reads as TGTGCCAGCAGCTTGGGACAGGGGAACACTGAAGCTTTCTTT. The whole variable domain, filled in from reference TRBV7-6 and TRBJ1-1, reads GAGVSQSPRYKVTKRGQDVALRCDPISGHVSLYWYRQALGQGPEFLTYFNYEAQQDKSGLPNDRFSAERPEGSISTLTIQRTEQRDSAMYRCASSLGQGNTEAFFGQGTRLTVV.

The chain has TRBV4-3 and TRBJ1-5; D unresolved. CDR1 and CDR2 from the germline V gene are LGHNA and YSLEER. The germline V and J ends were trimmed by 0 bases and 2 bases, with 8 bases remaining between them. The CDR3 loop spans 15 amino acids. The CDR3 bases are TGCGCCAGCAGCCAAGAGCACCGGGGCAATCAGCCCCAGCATTTT. Protein product: CASSQEHRGNQPQHF.

The chain combines TRBV13 with TRBJ1-2, with 7 bases aligning to TRBD1. Germline loops: CDR1 PRHDT, CDR2 FYEKMQ (reference sequence). This CDR3 is built from 13 residues. The V segment lost 5 bases and the J segment 8 bases; nucleotides outside the gene matches: 8. The CDR3 DNA reads as TGTGCCAGCAGCCAAACGACAGGGTGGGGCTACACCTTC. This codes for CASSQTTGWGYTF.

CDR3 sequence: CASSSGAGYGYTF. As DNA, the CDR3 is TGTGCCAGCAGCTCAGGCGCAGGGTATGGCTACACCTTC. The rearrangement links TRBV7-8 to TRBJ1-2; weak D call: TRBD1 (5 bases). CDR3 length: 13 residues. The V and J ends lost 4 bases and 5 bases respectively, with 11 bases between them. The germline V gene encodes CDR1 SGHVS and CDR2 FQNEAQ.

This clone is a singleton in its sample. The CDR3, as DNA: TGTGCCAGCTCACCACCTCATAACTACGAGCAGTACTTC. The encoded protein is CASSPPHNYEQYF. The gene calls are TRBV18 and TRBJ2-7, with D unresolved. Trimming cost V 0 bases and J 3 bases, with 6 bases left between them. There are 13 residues in the CDR3. From germline, CDR1 is KGHSH and CDR2 LQKENI.

J is TRBJ2-3 and V is TRBV5-1; 7 positions agree with TRBD1. The junction had 7 bases not matched to a gene; V was cut back by 4 bases and J by 5 bases. In germline, CDR1 is SGHRS, CDR2 YFSETQ. The CDR3 is made up of 14 amino acids. DNA for the CDR3: TGCGCCAGCAGCCTTCGACAGGGTATAGATACGCAGTATTTT. Residues: CASSLRQGIDTQYF.

The chain carries TRBV7-8 and TRBJ1-6, with D unresolved. Trimming took off 5 bases at V and 7 bases at J, with 12 bases between the two ends. Germline V CDR1 and CDR2: SGHVS, FQNEAQ. This CDR3 contains 14 residues. In DNA form, the CDR3 reads TGTGCCAGCAGCCCGTTCGGAGGCAATTCACCCCTCCACTTT. This translates into CASSPFGGNSPLHF.

The chain uses TRBV27 and TRBJ1-1; D gene unclear. The CDR3 is 13 residues long. Between the trimmed V and J ends, which lost 5 bases and 2 bases, there was a span of 9 bases. CDR1 and CDR2 (germline): MNHEY, SMNVEV (reference sequence). The CDR3 bases are TGTGCCAGCAGTCAAGGTTTTAACACTGAAGCTTTCTTT. Translation: CASSQGFNTEAFF.

The rearrangement links TRBV11-2 to TRBJ2-5; the match to TRBD1 covers 8 bases. V was pared by 3 bases and J by 5 bases, with 8 bases of the junction left unmatched. Germline loops: CDR1 SGHAT, CDR2 FQNNGV. The CDR3 sequence is 15 residues long. CDR3 in amino acids: CASSFDRGSRETQYF. CDR3 in DNA: TGTGCCAGCAGCTTCGACAGGGGCAGTAGGGAGACCCAGTACTTC.

This clone is a singleton in its sample. This chain uses TRBV9 with TRBJ2-3, with D possibly TRBD2 on 6 matching bases. This CDR3 is built from 19 residues. Germline V CDR1 and CDR2: SGDLS, YYNGEE. V lost 7 bases to trimming and J lost 0 bases, with 27 bases between them. CDR3 sequence reads: CASPTPGLNEDRSTDTQYF. The CDR3 region has the DNA TGTGCCAGCCCCACGCCGGGACTCAATGAGGATCGTAGCACAGATACGCAGTATTTT.

Concerning this clone: The sample holds other DNA sequences that translate to the same CDR3. The chain is built from TRBV2 and TRBJ1-1; D gene ambiguous. V lost 6 bases and J 0 bases, leaving 11 bases between the germline ends. In germline, CDR1 is SNHLY, CDR2 FYNNEI. The CDR3 is 14 amino acids. The CDR3 spells CASSPRPMNTEAFF. The CDR3 DNA is TGTGCCAGCAGCCCGAGGCCGATGAACACTGAAGCTTTCTTT.

The genes are TRBV19 and TRBJ2-7; possibly TRBD1 or TRBD2 for D (5 bases each). This CDR3 is 12 amino acids long. Germline assignment: CDR1 LNHDA and CDR2 SQIVND (reference sequence). The germline V and J ends were trimmed by 4 bases and 9 bases, with 13 bases remaining between them. The DNA of the CDR3 is TGTGCCAGTAGTAATGACCGGGGCTCGCAGTACTTC. Amino acids: CASSNDRGSQYF.

This chain's CDR3 is CASSQGYEQFF. The DNA for the CDR3 is TGTGCCAGCAGCCAAGGCTATGAGCAGTTCTTC. The chain combines TRBV7-3 with TRBJ2-1; D not certain. This CDR3 has 11 amino acids. Trimming took 5 bases from V and 8 from J, leaving 7 bases between them. Per germline, CDR1 SGHTA and CDR2 FQGTGA.

The rearrangement uses TRBV6-4 and TRBJ1-4; the D gene is possibly TRBD1 (5 bases). This CDR3 region has 13 residues. V lost 4 bases, J lost 8 bases, and 11 bases lay in between. Germline-derived CDR1 and CDR2 are MRHNA and SNTAGT. In DNA, the CDR3 is TGTGCCAGCAGTGTGGATAGGGGCGAAAAACTGTTTTTT. It encodes CASSVDRGEKLFF.

The rearrangement uses TRBV20-1 and TRBJ2-1; 9 bases are a match to TRBD1. This CDR3 contains 11 residues. Germline V gene data show CDR1 as DFQATT and CDR2 as SNEGSKA (reference sequence). The junction had 9 bases not matched to a gene; V was cut back by 6 bases and J by 15 bases. CDR3 loop: CSARTGEGRFF. For the CDR3, the DNA is TGCAGTGCAAGGACAGGGGAAGGGCGGTTCTTC.

The chain is built from TRBV2 and TRBJ1-6; D remains unclear. V was trimmed by 7 bases and J by 0 bases, leaving 10 bases between them. The CDR3 extends over 15 amino acids. Germline lookup yields CDR1 SNHLY and CDR2 FYNNEI. This CDR3 reads CASIVGSSYNSPLHF. The CDR3 bases are TGTGCCAGCATCGTGGGGAGCTCCTATAATTCACCCCTCCACTTT. Complete variable domain (other parts from reference TRBV2 and TRBJ1-6): EPEVTQTPSHQVTQMGQEVILRCVPISNHLYFYWYRQILGQKVEFLVSFYNNEISEKSEIFDDQFSVERPDGSNFTLKIRSTKLEDSAMYFCASIVGSSYNSPLHFGNGTRLTVT.

V gene TRBV27 combines with J gene TRBJ1-5; D unclear. The CDR3 is 14 amino acids. Germline V gene data show CDR1 as MNHEY and CDR2 as SMNVEV (reference sequence). Trimming shortened V by 1 base and J by 5 bases, and 9 bases separated the two germline ends. CDR3 nucleotide sequence: TGTGCCAGCAGTTTATTCTGGAGAGATCAGCCCCAGCATTTT. It encodes CASSLFWRDQPQHF.

This clone came up once. The chain employs TRBV14 and TRBJ1-1, with a tentative D call TRBD1 (6 bases). Germline CDR1 reads SGHDN; CDR2 reads FVKESK. Trimming took 1 base from V and 9 from J, leaving 24 bases between them. CDR3 length equals 17 residues. The CDR3 region is CASSQAQSGTTSRKAFF. The CDR3 nucleotides read TGTGCCAGCAGCCAAGCCCAATCCGGGACAACGAGTCGAAAAGCTTTCTTT.

The chain uses TRBV6-1 and TRBJ2-7, with D unresolved. Germline CDR1 is MNHNS and CDR2 is SASEGT. The CDR3 length is 14 residues. The V end was cut by 2 bases, the J end by 2 bases, with 10 bases between. This chain's CDR3 is CASSESGAPYEQYF. CDR3 in DNA: TGTGCCAGCAGTGAATCGGGCGCTCCCTACGAGCAGTACTTC.

The chain recombines TRBV7-8 with TRBJ1-2, with unresolved D. CDR1 and CDR2 (germline): SGHVS, FQNEAQ. V gave up 1 base and J gave up 4 bases, with 10 bases separating them. This CDR3 spans 14 amino acids. DNA of the CDR3: TGTGCCAGCAGCTTAGTAGGCGGAAGCTATGGCTACACCTTC. Residues: CASSLVGGSYGYTF.